The 10 T cell receptor beta chains below all came from one sample that was sequenced in a study of T cell responses to AZD1222 COVID-19 vaccine (dated by TCRdb to the early 2020s). Library prep was done by the immunoSEQ multiplex PCR assay. TCRdb limited this immuneACCESS table to in-frame rearrangements with V and J called. A share of clones is missing; checked studies link under half to unresolved V genes, and the rest is unexplained. The sample includes about 92,000 clones, with approximately 91% observed a single time. Approximately 21% of the sample comes from the top ten. The time point label, read with the paper, signifies: baseline before first vaccination. This material consisted of peripheral blood, taken on day 0 of AZD1222 vaccination. These receptors came from an adult in good health.

This chain joins TRBV7-9 and TRBJ1-5; D remains unclear. The germline V gene encodes CDR1 SEHNR and CDR2 FQNEAQ (reference sequence). The CDR3 contains 13 residues. The V and J ends lost 4 bases and 4 bases respectively, with 8 bases between them. Here the CDR3 reads CASSSFENQPQHF. The DNA for the CDR3 is TGTGCCAGCAGCTCGTTTGAGAATCAGCCCCAGCATTTT.

This chain links TRBV7-9 with TRBJ1-1; TRBD1 matches at 8 bases. Germline V CDR1 and CDR2: SEHNR, FQNEAQ (reference sequence). V was clipped by 4 bases and J by 4 bases; unmatched bases: 2. The CDR3 consists of 13 residues. CDR3 DNA sequence: TGTGCCAGCAGCTCAGGACAGGGCACTGAAGCTTTCTTT. Its translation is CASSSGQGTEAFF.

The chain joins TRBV18 to TRBJ2-3; D perhaps matches TRBD2 (6 bases). Germline lookup yields CDR1 KGHSH and CDR2 LQKENI. V was shortened by 8 bases and J by 2 bases, with 17 bases between the two germline ends. The CDR3 is 15 amino acids. This chain's CDR3 is CASTLGGAFTDTQYF. The CDR3 DNA is TGTGCCAGCACCCTGGGCGGGGCCTTCACAGATACGCAGTATTTT.

This sequence joins TRBV12-3 or TRBV12-4 and TRBJ2-2; D is uncertain. The CDR3 spans 13 residues. The V and J ends lost 10 bases and 3 bases respectively, with 12 bases between them. The CDR3, as DNA: TGTGCCACCCAGGCCGGAGACACCGGGGAGCTGTTTTTT. Its protein is CATQAGDTGELFF.

The chain carries TRBV9 and TRBJ1-3, with 7 bases identical to TRBD1. CDR3 size: 21 residues. CDR1 is SGDLS, CDR2 YYNGEE, per germline. V trimming: 3 bases; J trimming: 1 base; junction bases outside the gene matches: 22. The CDR3 protein is CASSGDLGRGASDRSGNTIYF. Here the CDR3 DNA reads TGTGCCAGCAGCGGAGATCTAGGAAGGGGTGCCTCGGACAGGTCTGGAAACACCATATATTTT. Variable domain in full (rest from reference TRBV9 and TRBJ1-3): DSGVTQTPKHLITATGQRVTLRCSPRSGDLSVYWYQQSLDQGLQFLIQYYNGEERAKGNILERFSAQQFPDLHSELNLSSLELGDSALYFCASSGDLGRGASDRSGNTIYFGEGSWLTVV.

This clone was picked up a small number of times. The chain couples TRBV30 to TRBJ1-1; D not resolved. Germline V lookup: CDR1 GTSNPN, CDR2 SVGIG (reference sequence). The CDR3 runs 12 residues. With 1 base removed from V and 0 bases from J, the gap between germline ends came to 3 bases. The CDR3 sequence is CAWSGLNTEAFF. DNA for the CDR3: TGTGCCTGGAGTGGGTTGAACACTGAAGCTTTCTTT. The full variable domain, in which reference TRBV30 and TRBJ1-1 provide the parts outside the CDR3, is SQTIHQWPATLVQPVGSPLSLECTVEGTSNPNLYWYRQAAGRGLQLLFYSVGIGQISSEVPQNLSASRPQDRQFILSSKKLLLSDSGFYLCAWSGLNTEAFFGQGTRLTVV.

The chain links TRBV11-2 to TRBJ1-1, with D perhaps matching TRBD1 (5 bases). The germline V gene has CDR1 SGHAT and CDR2 FQNNGV. Trimming left V 7 bases short and J 1 base short, with 22 bases between. There are 17 residues in the CDR3. CDR3 amino acids: CASTKRRDWAGNTEAFF. DNA of the CDR3: TGTGCCAGCACCAAGAGACGGGACTGGGCCGGGAACACTGAAGCTTTCTTT.

This chain links TRBV28 with TRBJ1-2, with a tentative D call TRBD1 (6 bases). V lost 9 bases, J lost 4 bases, and 9 bases lay in between. The CDR3 loop spans 11 amino acids. Germline V lookup: CDR1 MDHEN, CDR2 SYDVKM. The CDR3 DNA is TGTGCCAGTGGACAGAGCTATGGCTACACCTTC. Protein product: CASGQSYGYTF.

The chain employs TRBV19 and TRBJ1-2; D not certain. The V gene lost 3 bases and the J gene lost 0 bases, with 11 bases spanning the gap. Germline V gene lookup returns CDR1 LNHDA and CDR2 SQIVND (reference sequence). The CDR3 is made up of 15 amino acids. Here the CDR3 reads CASSIKSRANYGYTF. In DNA, the CDR3 is TGTGCCAGTAGTATTAAGTCGCGGGCTAACTATGGCTACACCTTC.

The chain recombines TRBV29-1 with TRBJ1-3; D remains unclear. From germline, CDR1 is SQVTM and CDR2 ANQGSEA. The CDR3 has 13 residues. Trimming pared 4 bases from V and 4 bases from J, leaving 11 bases between. CDR3 sequence: CSVARVGGNTIYF. CDR3 DNA: TGCAGCGTTGCGCGGGTTGGAGGAAACACCATATATTTT.